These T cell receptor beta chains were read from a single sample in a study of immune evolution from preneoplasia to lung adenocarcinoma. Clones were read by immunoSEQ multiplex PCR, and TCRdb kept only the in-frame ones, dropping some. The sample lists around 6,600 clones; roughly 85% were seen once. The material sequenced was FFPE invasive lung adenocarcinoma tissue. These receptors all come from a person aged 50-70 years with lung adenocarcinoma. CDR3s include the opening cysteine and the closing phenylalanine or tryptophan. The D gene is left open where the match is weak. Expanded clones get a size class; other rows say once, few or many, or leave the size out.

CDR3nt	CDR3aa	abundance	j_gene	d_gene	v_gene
TGCGCCAGCAGCATGGGGGGACACAGCTCCTACGAGCAGTACTTC	CASSMGGHSSYEQYF	.	TRBJ2-7	.	TRBV5-1
TGTGCCAGCAGCCCAATGACAGGTAAAAGGTACACTGAAGCTTTCTTT	CASSPMTGKRYTEAFF	.	TRBJ1-1	.	TRBV11-2
TGTGCCAGCAGCTTGTGGAGCCTAAATAGCAATCAGCCCCAGCATTTT	CASSLWSLNSNQPQHF	few	TRBJ1-5	.	TRBV7-8
TGTGCCAGCAGTTACTCGGGATACAGGGGATACGAGCAGTACTTC	CASSYSGYRGYEQYF	few	TRBJ2-7	TRBD1	TRBV6-5
TGTGCCAGCAGGGCGGGGGGCACTCGAGCCGAGCAGTACTTC	CASRAGGTRAEQYF	.	TRBJ2-7	TRBD2	TRBV28
TGTGCCACCAGCAGAGATTTTAGGGTCTCAGGAAACACCATATATTTT	CATSRDFRVSGNTIYF	.	TRBJ1-3	.	TRBV15
TGTGCCAGCAGCTTGGAAGGGCTCCACACAGATACGCAGTATTTT	CASSLEGLHTDTQYF	.	TRBJ2-3	.	TRBV7-8
TGTGCCAGCAGCCGACCGGGACTCCGAGGAACCTACAATGAGCAGTTCTTC	CASSRPGLRGTYNEQFF	.	TRBJ2-1	.	TRBV27
TGTGCCAGCTCACCAGGGGTGGGAAATACGCAGTATTTT	CASSPGVGNTQYF	.	TRBJ2-3	.	TRBV18
TGTGCCAGCAGGCCCGGACTAGCGGGGGCCCATACGCAGTATTTT	CASRPGLAGAHTQYF	once	TRBJ2-3	TRBD2	TRBV6-6
TGTGCCAGCTCACCACTCCAGAGAGATCAGCCCCAGCATTTT	CASSPLQRDQPQHF	.	TRBJ1-5	.	TRBV18
TGCGCCAGCAGCTTAGTCTTGGGGAGGGACACAGATACGCAGTATTTT	CASSLVLGRDTDTQYF	.	TRBJ2-3	TRBD2	TRBV5-1
TGTGCCAGCTCAATCGACAGGAGGATGAACACTGAAGCTTTCTTT	CASSIDRRMNTEAFF	once	TRBJ1-1	.	TRBV18
TGCAGCGTCCGCGCCGGGACAGCCTCCTACGAGCAGTACTTC	CSVRAGTASYEQYF	few	TRBJ2-7	TRBD1	TRBV29-1
TGTGCCAGCTGGATCGGGCAGGGGTTTGGGGAGCAGTACTTC	CASWIGQGFGEQYF	.	TRBJ2-7	.	TRBV6-6
TGTGCCAGCAGCCGGACAGCTAACTATGGCTACACCTTC	CASSRTANYGYTF	.	TRBJ1-2	.	TRBV14
TGTGCCATCAGTGCAGGGAAGGATCAGCCCCAGCATTTT	CAISAGKDQPQHF	.	TRBJ1-5	.	TRBV10-3
TGCGCCAGCAGCTGGGACGTAAGCTCTGGAAACACCATATATTTT	CASSWDVSSGNTIYF	.	TRBJ1-3	.	TRBV5-1
TGCGCCAGCATATCGGGACAGGGGGCTTACAATGAGCAGTTCTTC	CASISGQGAYNEQFF	.	TRBJ2-1	TRBD1	TRBV10-2
TGTGCCAGCTCTTTAACAGCGGGAGGGGGCCCTGGCGAGCAGTACTTC	CASSLTAGGGPGEQYF	.	TRBJ2-7	TRBD2	TRBV18
TGTGCCAGCAGCTTCGCCCAAAAGAGCTCCTACAATGAGCAGTTCTTC	CASSFAQKSSYNEQFF	.	TRBJ2-1	.	TRBV7-3
TGTGCCAGCAGACAGGGGTCCTACGAGCAGTACTTC	CASRQGSYEQYF	few	TRBJ2-7	TRBD1	TRBV6-5
TGTGCCAGCAGCTTCGCAGAGAACACTGAAGCTTTCTTT	CASSFAENTEAFF	.	TRBJ1-1	.	TRBV11-2
TGTGCCAGCAGCCAAGATCTTGGGAGAGCGAACCCCACAGATACGCAGTATTTT	CASSQDLGRANPTDTQYF	once	TRBJ2-3	.	TRBV4-2
TGTGCCAGTAGTTCCGGAGGGGGCACAGATACGCAGTATTTT	CASSSGGGTDTQYF	few	TRBJ2-3	.	TRBV19
TGCGCCAGCAGATATAATACAGGGAGCTCCTACAATGAGCAGTTCTTC	CASRYNTGSSYNEQFF	.	TRBJ2-1	.	TRBV5-1
TGTGCCAGCAGCCAAGATCCTCCAGAGACCCAGTACTTC	CASSQDPPETQYF	.	TRBJ2-5	.	TRBV4-2
TGTGCCAGTAGAACCACCGCCGGGACAGACCTTAACTATGGCTACACCTTC	CASRTTAGTDLNYGYTF	.	TRBJ1-2	TRBD1	TRBV19
TGTGCCATCTGGGACCCCCGGTTCTATGGCTACACCTTC	CAIWDPRFYGYTF	.	TRBJ1-2	.	TRBV10-3
TGTGCCAGCAGCGTAGCGACTAGCGGGACCCCTACCTATGAGCAGTTCTTC	CASSVATSGTPTYEQFF	.	TRBJ2-1	TRBD2	TRBV9
TGCGCCAGCAGCTCAAACCCGGGTCTGGGCGGTGAAAAACTGTTTTTT	CASSSNPGLGGEKLFF	.	TRBJ1-4	.	TRBV5-1
TGTGCCAGCAGCTTCAACACCAGGGAGCTGTTTTTT	CASSFNTRELFF	.	TRBJ2-2	.	TRBV7-2
TGTGCCAGCAGCTTAGAGGGACAAAAATGGAGCGAGCAGTACTTC	CASSLEGQKWSEQYF	.	TRBJ2-7	.	TRBV7-9
TGTGCCAGCTCACCACCGCTGGCCGGGACAGAAAAAGCTTTCTTT	CASSPPLAGTEKAFF	.	TRBJ1-1	TRBD1	TRBV18
TGCAGCGTTGAAGACCGAGGGACAGGGAACGGGGAGCTGTTTTTT	CSVEDRGTGNGELFF	.	TRBJ2-2	TRBD1	TRBV29-1
TGTGCCAGCAGCCAGGGGGGGAGCCGGAGGGAGCAGTACTTC	CASSQGGSRREQYF	.	TRBJ2-7	.	TRBV5-4
TGCAGTTTCTTGGGAGTTACGCGTTATTTT	CSFLGVTRYF	.	TRBJ1-1	.	TRBV20-1
TGTGCCAGCAGCCCTCTGGGCCGCACAGATACGCAGTATTTT	CASSPLGRTDTQYF	.	TRBJ2-3	.	TRBV11-2
TGTGCCAGCAGCTTACGCATACTAGCGTCCGGGGAGCTGTTTTTT	CASSLRILASGELFF	.	TRBJ2-2	TRBD2	TRBV11-2
TGTGCCAGCAGTTTATGGCGCACAGATACGCAGTATTTT	CASSLWRTDTQYF	once	TRBJ2-3	.	TRBV27
TGTGCCTGCACATTTGTGCCCGGGGCCGGGGAGCTGTTTTTT	CACTFVPGAGELFF	.	TRBJ2-2	.	TRBV30
TGTGCCAGCAGCAAATCCACTCTAAGCTCCTACAATGAGCAGTTCTTC	CASSKSTLSSYNEQFF	.	TRBJ2-1	.	TRBV7-3
TGTGCCAGCAGCCCGATAGGACAGGGGAACGGGGAGCTGTTTTTT	CASSPIGQGNGELFF	.	TRBJ2-2	TRBD1	TRBV7-3
TGTGCCAGCAGCCCGGACAGAAACGGGGAGCAGTTCTTC	CASSPDRNGEQFF	.	TRBJ2-1	.	TRBV11-2
TGTGCCAGCAGCTTAAACCCCAGCGCCGAGCAGTACTTC	CASSLNPSAEQYF	.	TRBJ2-7	.	TRBV11-3
TGTGCCAGCAGACAGGGACCGGCCACAGCTTTCTTT	CASRQGPATAFF	.	TRBJ1-1	.	TRBV28
TGTGCCAGCAGCTTATTTCTAGCGGCCTTTTCCAAATACAATGAGCAGTTCTTC	CASSLFLAAFSKYNEQFF	few	TRBJ2-1	TRBD2	TRBV7-6
TGTGCCAGCAGCTTACCCTCGTATGAGCAGTTCTTC	CASSLPSYEQFF	.	TRBJ2-1	.	TRBV7-3
TGTGCCACCAGCAGAGTCAGGGCTAACACCGGGGAGCTGTTTTTT	CATSRVRANTGELFF	once	TRBJ2-2	.	TRBV15
TGTGCCAGCAGCTTAAACAGCCACACTGAAGCTTTCTTT	CASSLNSHTEAFF	.	TRBJ1-1	.	TRBV7-2
TGTGCCAGCAGCTTACAGGGGGCTGGGAACACTGAAGCTTTCTTT	CASSLQGAGNTEAFF	.	TRBJ1-1	TRBD1	TRBV2